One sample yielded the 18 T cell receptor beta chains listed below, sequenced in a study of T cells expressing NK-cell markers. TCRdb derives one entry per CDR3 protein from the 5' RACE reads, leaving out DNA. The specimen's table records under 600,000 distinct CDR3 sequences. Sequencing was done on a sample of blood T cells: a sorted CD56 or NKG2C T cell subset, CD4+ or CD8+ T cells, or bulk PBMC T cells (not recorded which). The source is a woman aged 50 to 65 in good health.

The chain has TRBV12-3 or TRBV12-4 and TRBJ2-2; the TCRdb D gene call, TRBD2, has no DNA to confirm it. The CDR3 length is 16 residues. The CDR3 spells CASSLGRRVYTGELFF.

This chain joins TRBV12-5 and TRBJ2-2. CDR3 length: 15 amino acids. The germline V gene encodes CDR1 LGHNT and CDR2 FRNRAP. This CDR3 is CASGLGQGATGELFF.

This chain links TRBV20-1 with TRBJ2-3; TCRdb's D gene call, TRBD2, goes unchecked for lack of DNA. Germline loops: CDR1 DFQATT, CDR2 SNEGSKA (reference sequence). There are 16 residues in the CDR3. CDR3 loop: CSAVGTSGSKTDTQYF.

The CDR3 reads CASSKTGGGQPQHF. The chain is built from TRBV12-3 or TRBV12-4 and TRBJ1-5; no DNA is available, so the TRBD1 call from TCRdb remains unchecked. The CDR3 covers 14 residues.

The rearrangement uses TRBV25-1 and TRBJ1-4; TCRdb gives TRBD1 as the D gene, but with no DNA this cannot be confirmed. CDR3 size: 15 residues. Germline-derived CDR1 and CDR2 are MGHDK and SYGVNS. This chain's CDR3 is CASSETGPTNEKLFF.

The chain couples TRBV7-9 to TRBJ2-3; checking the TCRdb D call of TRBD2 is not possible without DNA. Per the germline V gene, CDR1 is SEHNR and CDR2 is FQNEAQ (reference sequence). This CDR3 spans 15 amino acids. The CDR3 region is CASTDLAASTDTQYF.

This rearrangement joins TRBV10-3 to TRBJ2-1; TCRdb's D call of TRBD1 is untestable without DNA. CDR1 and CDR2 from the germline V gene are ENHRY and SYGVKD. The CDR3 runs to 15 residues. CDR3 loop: CASRAGDSSYNEQFF.

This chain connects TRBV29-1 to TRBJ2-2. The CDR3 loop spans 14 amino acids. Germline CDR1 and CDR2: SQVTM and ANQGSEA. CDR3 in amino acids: CSVEGSQNTGELFF.

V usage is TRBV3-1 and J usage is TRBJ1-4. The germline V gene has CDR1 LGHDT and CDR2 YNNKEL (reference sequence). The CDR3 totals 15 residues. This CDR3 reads CASSQAPQVGEKLFF.

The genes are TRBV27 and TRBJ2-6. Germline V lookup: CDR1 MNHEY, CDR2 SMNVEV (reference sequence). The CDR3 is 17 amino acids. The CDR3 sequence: CASSLKTASSGANVLTF. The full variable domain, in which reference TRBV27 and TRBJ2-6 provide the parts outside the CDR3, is EAQVTQNPRYLITVTGKKLTVTCSQNMNHEYMSWYRQDPGLGLRQIYYSMNVEVTDKGDVPEGYKVSRKEKRNFPLILESPSPNQTSLYFCASSLKTASSGANVLTFGAGSRLTVL.

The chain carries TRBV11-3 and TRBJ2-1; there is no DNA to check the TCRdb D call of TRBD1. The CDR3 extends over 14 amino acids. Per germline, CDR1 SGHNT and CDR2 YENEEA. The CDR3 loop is CASSLEGVEDEQFF.

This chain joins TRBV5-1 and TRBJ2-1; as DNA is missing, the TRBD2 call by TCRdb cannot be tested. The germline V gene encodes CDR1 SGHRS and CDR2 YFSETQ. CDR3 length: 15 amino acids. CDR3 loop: CASRLEDLRDAEQFF.

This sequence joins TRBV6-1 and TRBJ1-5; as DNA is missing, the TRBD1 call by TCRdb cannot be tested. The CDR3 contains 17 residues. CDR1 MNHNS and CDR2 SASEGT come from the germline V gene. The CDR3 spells CAIKGQGRGLSNQPQHF.

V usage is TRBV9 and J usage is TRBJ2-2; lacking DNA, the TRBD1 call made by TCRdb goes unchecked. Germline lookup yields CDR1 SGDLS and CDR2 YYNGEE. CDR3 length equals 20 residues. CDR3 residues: CASSVEVWVGTGENTGELFF.

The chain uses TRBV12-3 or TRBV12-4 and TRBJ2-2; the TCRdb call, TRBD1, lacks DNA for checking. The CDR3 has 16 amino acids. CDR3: CASSLGQGIGTGELFF.

The CDR3 sequence is CASRQSGAPTGELFF. The rearrangement joins TRBV19 to TRBJ2-2; TCRdb picks TRBD1, but there is no DNA to check that call. The germline gives CDR1 LNHDA, CDR2 SQIVND (reference sequence). The CDR3 covers 15 residues. Using reference TRBV19 and TRBJ2-2 for the parts outside the CDR3, the full variable domain is DGGITQSPKYLFRKEGQNVTLSCEQNLNHDAMYWYRQDPGQGLRLIYYSQIVNDFQKGDIAEGYSVSREKKESFPLTVTSAQKNPTAFYLCASRQSGAPTGELFFGEGSRLTVL.

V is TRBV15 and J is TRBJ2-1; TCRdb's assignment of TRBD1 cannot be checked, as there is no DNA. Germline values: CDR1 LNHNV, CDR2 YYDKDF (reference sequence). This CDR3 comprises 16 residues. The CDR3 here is CATSRDQLGAVDEQFF.

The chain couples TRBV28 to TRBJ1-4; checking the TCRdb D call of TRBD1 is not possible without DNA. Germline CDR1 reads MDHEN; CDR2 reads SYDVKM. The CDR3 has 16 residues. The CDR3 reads CASSLWGVQGNEKLFF. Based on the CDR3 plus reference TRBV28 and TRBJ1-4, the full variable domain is DVKVTQSSRYLVKRTGEKVFLECVQDMDHENMFWYRQDPGLGLRLIYFSYDVKMKEKGDIPEGYSVSREKKERFSLILESASTNQTSMYLCASSLWGVQGNEKLFFGSGTQLSVL.